One sample yielded the 27 T cell receptor beta chains listed below, sequenced in a study of blood T cell repertoires in COVID-19 (dated by TCRdb to the early 2020s). Libraries were constructed by the immunoSEQ multiplex PCR assay. TCRdb obtained this table from immuneACCESS and retained in-frame rearrangements with V and J assigned. These tables miss some clones; where compared with another copy, unresolved V genes account for less than half of the shortfall, and the remainder is unexplained. Here the sample has some 200,000 clones; roughly 91% occur a single time. Jointly, the top ten make up 7% to 8.5% of the sample. What was sequenced was PBMCs or T cells enriched from blood (not recorded which). All receptors come from a man under 40 in a cohort exposed to, infected with or recovered from COVID-19 (not recorded which).

The chain has TRBV10-3 and TRBJ1-6; 9 bases agree with TRBD1. The junction had 3 bases not matched to a gene; V was cut back by 0 bases and J by 9 bases. Germline-derived CDR1 and CDR2 are ENHRY and SYGVKD. The CDR3 has 15 amino acids. The CDR3 bases are TGTGCCATCAGTGAGTCGGACAGGGGCGGTTCACCCCTCCACTTT. It translates to CAISESDRGGSPLHF.

The rearrangement links TRBV14 to TRBJ1-1; no definite D call. From germline, CDR1 is SGHDN and CDR2 FVKESK. With 3 bases removed from V and 11 bases from J, the gap between germline ends came to 13 bases. The CDR3 loop spans 12 amino acids. The CDR3, as DNA: TGTGCCAGCAGCCACAACCCCCTATCGGCTTTCTTT. Its translation is CASSHNPLSAFF. The variable domain in full, with the rest retrieved from reference TRBV14 and TRBJ1-1, is EAGVTQFPSHSVIEKGQTVTLRCDPISGHDNLYWYRRVMGKEIKFLLHFVKESKQDESGMPNNRFLAERTGGTYSTLKVQPAELEDSGVYFCASSHNPLSAFFGQGTRLTVV.

The J gene is TRBJ1-1, the V gene TRBV27; 8 nucleotides match TRBD1. V lost 6 bases and J lost 10; bases outside the gene matches: 13. Germline-derived CDR1 and CDR2 are MNHEY and SMNVEV (reference sequence). This CDR3 spans 14 amino acids. CDR3 nucleotides: TGTGCCAGCAGATTCCCGGCAGGGGGCGGGAGAGCTTTCTTT. Residues: CASRFPAGGGRAFF.

Here the CDR3 DNA reads TGTGCCACCAGCCTATTCGGGGATAGCAATCAGCCCCAGCATTTT. The encoded protein is CATSLFGDSNQPQHF. The V call is TRBV15, the J call TRBJ1-5; no reliable D call. Germline-derived CDR1 and CDR2 are LNHNV and YYDKDF (reference sequence). The CDR3 extends over 15 amino acids. V was shortened by 5 bases and J by 0 bases, with 11 bases between the two germline ends.

The rearrangement links TRBV9 to TRBJ2-3, with unresolved D. V shed 0 bases and J shed 1 base, with 6 bases lying between them. Per the germline V gene, CDR1 is SGDLS and CDR2 is YYNGEE. This CDR3 has 14 residues. The CDR3 DNA reads TGTGCCAGCAGCGTAGGGGCAGGCACAGATACGCAGTATTTT. This encodes CASSVGAGTDTQYF. Supplemented by reference TRBV9 and TRBJ2-3, the full variable domain reads DSGVTQTPKHLITATGQRVTLRCSPRSGDLSVYWYQQSLDQGLQFLIQYYNGEERAKGNILERFSAQQFPDLHSELNLSSLELGDSALYFCASSVGAGTDTQYFGPGTRLTVL.

The J gene is TRBJ2-5, the V gene TRBV18, with 12 bases matching TRBD2. The germline gives CDR1 KGHSH, CDR2 LQKENI. The J segment lost 5 bases and the V segment lost 6 bases, leaving 4 bases of the junction unmatched. CDR3 size: 14 residues. This CDR3 is CASSPGLAGETQYF. DNA for the CDR3: TGTGCCAGCTCCCCCGGACTAGCGGGGGAGACCCAGTACTTC. The whole variable domain, filled in from reference TRBV18 and TRBJ2-5, reads NAGVMQNPRHLVRRRGQEARLRCSPMKGHSHVYWYRQLPEEGLKFMVYLQKENIIDESGMPKERFSAEFPKEGPSILRIQQVVRGDSAAYFCASSPGLAGETQYFGPGTRLLVL.

CDR3 sequence (DNA): TGTGCCAGCAGTGTACACAGGGAACGAGGCGGGGCCAACGTCCTGACTTTC. Encoded protein: CASSVHRERGGANVLTF. The chain joins TRBV5-5 to TRBJ2-6, with a weak D call TRBD1 (6 bases). Germline V CDR1 and CDR2: SGHKS, YYEKEE (reference sequence). The CDR3 extends over 17 amino acids. Trimming removed 5 bases from V and 4 bases from J, with 19 bases in between. The entire variable domain, with the rest obtained from reference TRBV5-5 and TRBJ2-6, is as follows: DAGVTQSPTHLIKTRGQQVTLRCSPISGHKSVSWYQQVLGQGPQFIFQYYEKEERGRGNFPDRFSARQFPNYSSELNVNALLLGDSALYLCASSVHRERGGANVLTFGAGSRLTVL.

The chain combines TRBV27 with TRBJ1-6; D is uncertain. The V gene lost 5 bases and the J gene lost 4 bases, with 9 bases spanning the gap. CDR1 is MNHEY and CDR2 is SMNVEV in the germline V gene (reference sequence). The CDR3 is made up of 14 amino acids. The CDR3 DNA reads as TGTGCCAGCAGTATGCAGGAATATAATTCACCCCTCCACTTT. It encodes CASSMQEYNSPLHF.

V gene TRBV28 combines with J gene TRBJ1-2, with D unclear. CDR1 MDHEN and CDR2 SYDVKM come from the germline V gene. Trimming took 6 bases from V and 0 from J, leaving 11 bases between them. The CDR3 contains 14 residues. The CDR3 here is CASRLGFSNYGYTF. The CDR3, as DNA: TGTGCCAGCAGACTAGGTTTTTCTAACTATGGCTACACCTTC.

The chain uses TRBV9 and TRBJ2-3; TRBD2 might be the D (6 bases). This CDR3 region has 16 residues. The germline gives CDR1 SGDLS, CDR2 YYNGEE. The V and J ends lost 0 bases and 10 bases respectively, with 21 bases between them. The CDR3 region is CASSVVGLPASGSQYF. CDR3 sequence (DNA): TGTGCCAGCAGCGTAGTTGGACTACCGGCTTCAGGTTCGCAGTATTTT.

The chain couples TRBV15 to TRBJ1-2; 9 nucleotides agree with TRBD1. The germline gives CDR1 LNHNV, CDR2 YYDKDF (reference sequence). This CDR3 has 15 amino acids. After removal of 4 bases from V and 4 bases from J, the junction contained 7 bases not matched to a gene. The CDR3 nucleotides read TGTGCCACCAGCAAACAGGGGGCGCGGGGCTATGGCTACACCTTC. Protein sequence: CATSKQGARGYGYTF. Full variable domain (remainder filled in from reference TRBV15 and TRBJ1-2): DAMVIQNPRYQVTQFGKPVTLSCSQTLNHNVMYWYQQKSSQAPKLLFHYYDKDFNNEADTPDNFQSRRPNTSFCFLDIRSPGLGDTAMYLCATSKQGARGYGYTFGSGTRLTVV.

This chain connects TRBV10-3 to TRBJ2-5; TRBD1 matches 9 bases. This CDR3 region has 13 residues. Germline CDR1 is ENHRY and CDR2 is SYGVKD. The ends lost 3 bases at V and 5 bases at J; junction bases unmatched: 1. The CDR3 coding sequence is TGTGCCATCAGTGAAGGACAGGGGGAGACCCAGTACTTC. Protein sequence: CAISEGQGETQYF.

The CDR3 nucleotides are TGTGCCAGCAGCTTATGGTCAGTCACAGATACGCAGTATTTT. Its protein is CASSLWSVTDTQYF. The chain employs TRBV7-2 and TRBJ2-3; D is ambiguous. The CDR3 length is 14 residues. CDR1 and CDR2 (germline): SGHTA, FQGNSA. Deletions cut 2 bases from V and 2 bases from J, with 8 bases between.

The chain uses TRBV6-1 and TRBJ2-1; 7 bases agree with TRBD1. The V gene's germline CDR1 is MNHNS and CDR2 SASEGT. The CDR3 length is 15 residues. The V and J ends lost 3 bases and 8 bases, in that order; junction bases with no gene match: 10. CDR3 amino acids: CASSDTGDGSDEQFF. The CDR3 DNA reads TGTGCCAGCAGTGATACAGGGGATGGTAGTGATGAGCAGTTCTTC.

The chain combines TRBV7-9 with TRBJ2-7, with TRBD1 matching over 10 bases. V shed 4 bases, J shed 4 bases, and the junction held 4 bases outside the gene matches. The CDR3 is 14 amino acids. The germline CDR1 and CDR2 sequences are SEHNR and FQNEAQ (reference sequence). The CDR3, as DNA: TGTGCCAGCAGCTCCCGGACAGGGGGATACGAGCAGTACTTC. Protein: CASSSRTGGYEQYF. Based on the CDR3 plus reference TRBV7-9 and TRBJ2-7, the full variable domain is DTGVSQNPRHKITKRGQNVTFRCDPISEHNRLYWYRQTLGQGPEFLTYFQNEAQLEKSRLLSDRFSAERPKGSFSTLEIQRTEQGDSAMYLCASSSRTGGYEQYFGPGTRLTVT.

The V gene is TRBV29-1, the J gene TRBJ1-5; the match to TRBD1 covers 7 bases. There are 13 residues in the CDR3. Trimming removed 6 bases from V and 4 bases from J; junction bases left unmatched: 6. Germline CDR1 and CDR2: SQVTM and ANQGSEA. CDR3 residues: CSVRDSLNQPQHF. The CDR3 DNA follows: TGCAGCGTCCGGGACAGTCTTAATCAGCCCCAGCATTTT.

This chain joins TRBV6-2 or TRBV6-3 and TRBJ2-7; 7 bases agree with TRBD1. Germline CDR1 and CDR2: MNHEY and SVGEGT. With V trimmed by 5 bases and J by 0 bases, 1 base remained unmatched. The CDR3 consists of 13 residues. The DNA for the CDR3 is TGTGCCAGCAGTAACAGGGGCTCCTACGAGCAGTACTTC. As protein: CASSNRGSYEQYF.

The rearrangement links TRBV7-6 to TRBJ2-5, with D possibly TRBD2 on 6 matching bases. Trimming removed 6 bases at V and 3 bases at J, with 20 bases between. The CDR3 loop spans 16 amino acids. Germline V gene sequence: CDR1 SGHVS, CDR2 FNYEAQ. The CDR3: CASRKSGGEGEETQYF. The CDR3 nucleotides read TGTGCCAGCAGAAAGTCAGGAGGGGAAGGCGAAGAGACCCAGTACTTC.

This chain joins TRBV6-4 and TRBJ1-1; D is unclear. V was cut by 7 bases and J by 1 base, with 16 bases left in between. CDR3 size: 15 residues. Germline V gene data show CDR1 as MRHNA and CDR2 as SNTAGT. CDR3 sequence reads: CASTPTNWANTEAFF. In DNA form, the CDR3 reads TGTGCCAGCACCCCCACCAACTGGGCGAACACTGAAGCTTTCTTT.

This clone was found once. V usage is TRBV7-9 and J usage is TRBJ2-1; the match to TRBD2 covers 7 bases. The CDR3 spans 14 residues. With V trimmed by 1 base and J by 9 bases, 6 bases remained unmatched. In germline, CDR1 is SEHNR, CDR2 FQNEAQ (reference sequence). Here the CDR3 reads CASSLVGGRGEQFF. CDR3 sequence (DNA): TGTGCCAGCAGCTTAGTCGGCGGGAGAGGTGAGCAGTTCTTC.

V usage is TRBV28 and J usage is TRBJ1-5; a weak D match, TRBD1 (6 bases). This CDR3 is built from 18 residues. Germline V gene sequence: CDR1 MDHEN, CDR2 SYDVKM. V dropped 6 bases and J dropped 0 bases, with 21 bases sitting between them. The CDR3 protein is CASRNTGYWDLSNQPQHF. CDR3 coding DNA: TGTGCCAGCAGGAACACAGGGTATTGGGACCTTAGCAATCAGCCCCAGCATTTT. Together with reference TRBV28 and TRBJ1-5, the CDR3 gives the full variable domain: DVKVTQSSRYLVKRTGEKVFLECVQDMDHENMFWYRQDPGLGLRLIYFSYDVKMKEKGDIPEGYSVSREKKERFSLILESASTNQTSMYLCASRNTGYWDLSNQPQHFGDGTRLSIL.

The J gene is TRBJ2-7, the V gene TRBV18; D unclear. From germline, CDR1 is KGHSH and CDR2 LQKENI. V lost 3 bases and J lost 7, with 16 bases in between. The CDR3 runs 14 residues. As DNA, the CDR3 is TGTGCCAGCTCACCTGACTCCGACCTACGAGAGCAGTACTTC. It specifies CASSPDSDLREQYF.

The chain uses TRBV18 and TRBJ2-7, with 9 bases lining up with TRBD1. The CDR3 loop spans 14 amino acids. Germline CDR1 reads KGHSH; CDR2 reads LQKENI. V shed 6 bases and J 2 bases; nucleotides not matched to a gene: 5. The CDR3 bases are TGTGCCAGCTCGGACGGGACAGGGACCTACGAGCAGTACTTC. It is translated as CASSDGTGTYEQYF. Combining the CDR3 with reference TRBV18 and TRBJ2-7 gives the whole variable domain NAGVMQNPRHLVRRRGQEARLRCSPMKGHSHVYWYRQLPEEGLKFMVYLQKENIIDESGMPKERFSAEFPKEGPSILRIQQVVRGDSAAYFCASSDGTGTYEQYFGPGTRLTVT.

This clone occurred a few times. This sequence joins TRBV10-3 and TRBJ1-4; D might be TRBD1 (5 bases). Trimming removed 11 bases at V and 8 bases at J, with 18 bases between. The CDR3 sequence is 13 residues long. Per germline, CDR1 ENHRY and CDR2 SYGVKD. The CDR3 spells CAATGGGGEKLFF. The CDR3 DNA reads as TGTGCCGCCACTGGGGGTGGAGGGGAAAAACTGTTTTTT.

This chain uses TRBV19 with TRBJ2-7; no clear D. The CDR3 runs 14 residues. V lost 3 bases, J lost 0 bases, and 9 bases lay in between. Germline V CDR1 and CDR2: LNHDA, SQIVND (reference sequence). CDR3 in DNA: TGTGCCAGTAGTATTGAGGCAGTCTCCTACGAGCAGTACTTC. Protein sequence: CASSIEAVSYEQYF.

The chain joins TRBV6-2 or TRBV6-3 to TRBJ2-7; 11 bases agree with TRBD2. Germline loops: CDR1 MNHEY, CDR2 SVGEGT. The CDR3 extends over 18 amino acids. J was trimmed by 0 bases and V by 0 bases; bases with no gene match: 7. The CDR3 coding sequence is TGTGCCAGCAGTTACTCGAGGGGTCTAGCGGGAGGCTCCTACGAGCAGTACTTC. Translating it yields CASSYSRGLAGGSYEQYF.

This clone has only a few counts. This chain joins TRBV6-5 and TRBJ2-7, with TRBD2 matching over 10 bases. Unmatched junction bases numbered 0, after V lost 4 bases and J lost 0 bases. The germline V gene has CDR1 MNHEY and CDR2 SVGAGI. This CDR3 spans 14 amino acids. The DNA for the CDR3 is TGTGCCAGCAGTTCTAGCGGGAGCTCCTACGAGCAGTACTTC. It is translated as CASSSSGSSYEQYF.